This TCR beta chain came from a study of blood T cells in healthy people across ages. Findings of the study overall: Age brought a roughly linear fall in TCR beta diversity measured per million T cells. When set beside aged donors, long-lived donors presented more naive CD4+ cells and higher diversity. Possibly confounding the expanded clonotype changes was the fact that donor CMV status was unknown.

Through a sample-barcoded 5' primer and a J-beta primer mix, a second PCR was run for roughly 7 to 11 cycles. Each cDNA molecule was tagged by a template-switch adaptor that had 12 random nucleotides. MiXCR, applied by TCRdb to the 5' RACE reads, yields one record per CDR3 protein. The sample has 1.8 million or so distinct CDR3 sequences; roughly 43% are singletons. Trimming pared 3 bases from V and 5 bases from J, leaving 20 bases between. Germline V gene lookup returns CDR1 SNHLY and CDR2 FYNNEI. The CDR3 sequence is 17 residues long. As regards this clonotype: Antigen unknown.

Specimen: blood. This rearrangement joins TRBV2 to TRBJ1-5, with D tentatively TRBD1 (6 bases). This sequence was found in a human donor in good health. CDR3 amino acids: CASSDRWGRGVHQPQHF. The DNA of the CDR3 is TGTGCCAGCAGTGATCGATGGGGCAGGGGAGTGCATCAGCCCCAGCATTTT.